The clone carrying this T cell receptor beta chain came up a few times. Its target is not known. The data were taken from a study of blood T cells in healthy people across ages. Study results and caveats: Unsorted PBMCs prevented conclusive naive versus antigen-experienced comparison. One million T cells yielded diversity estimates that were considered underestimates.

PCR was performed a second time for roughly 6 to 12 cycles using a sample-barcoded 5' primer and a J-beta primer mix. A single record per CDR3 protein comes from TCRdb applying MiXCR to the 5' RACE reads. The table lists 1.6 million or so distinct CDR3 sequences, around 36% of them singletons. Germline CDR1 is DFQATT and CDR2 is SNEGSKA (reference sequence). V lost 5 bases and J lost 6, with 11 bases in between. The CDR3 consists of 11 residues. This receptor was identified in a woman in her twenties or thirties in good health. The rearrangement links TRBV20-1 to TRBJ2-7; a possible D gene is TRBD2 (7 bases). The sequencing sample was made of blood. For the CDR3, the DNA is TGCAGTGCTCGTCGGGGGGCCGAGCAGTACTTC. The encoded protein is CSARRGAEQYF.